Shown below are 11 T cell receptor beta chains from a single sample sequenced in a study of a mutant IDH1 vaccine in newly diagnosed glioma. These receptors lack a known antigen. Time point defined: week 5, during vaccination. Alongside topical imiquimod, each dose of vaccine comprised 300 ug of mutant IDH1 20-mer peptide. The table came from immunoSEQ multiplex PCR; TCRdb's copy has only in-frame clones and leaves some out. The repertoire consists of 30,000 to 35,000 clones, with approximately 53% occurring once and the leading ten covering about 11%. The sequences come from PBMCs, collected from a glioma patient whose treatment included an IDH1 peptide vaccine. The origin of the receptors is a woman younger than 35 with glioma.

The V gene is TRBV27, the J gene TRBJ2-7, with TRBD1 identical over 9 bases. CDR3 length: 11 residues. Germline V lookup: CDR1 MNHEY, CDR2 SMNVEV (reference sequence). V trimming: 8 bases; J trimming: 6 bases; junction bases outside the gene matches: 2. The CDR3: CASGQGSEQYF. The CDR3 bases are TGTGCCAGCGGACAGGGGAGCGAGCAGTACTTC.

The genes are TRBV6-6 and TRBJ1-2; no reliable D call. Germline lookup yields CDR1 MNHNY and CDR2 SVGAGI (reference sequence). Trimming stripped 6 bases from V and 1 base from J, with 15 bases between. The CDR3 contains 15 residues. CDR3 loop: CASRLTGPINYGYTF. In DNA, the CDR3 is TGTGCCAGCAGACTCACCGGACCGATTAACTATGGCTACACCTTC.

The sample holds one count of this clone. The chain couples TRBV28 to TRBJ2-7, with D maybe TRBD2 (5 bases). Between the trimmed V and J ends, which lost 11 bases and 3 bases, there was a span of 11 bases. The CDR3 contains 11 residues. CDR1 MDHEN and CDR2 SYDVKM come from the germline V gene. The DNA of the CDR3 is TGTGCCTCAACGGGGAACTACGAGCAGTACTTC. Protein product: CASTGNYEQYF.

The rearrangement joins TRBV2 to TRBJ2-2; 9 bases align to TRBD1. CDR1 and CDR2 from the germline V gene are SNHLY and FYNNEI. V trimming: 3 bases; J trimming: 2 bases; junction bases outside the gene matches: 1. CDR3 length equals 15 residues. The CDR3 bases are TGTGCCAGCAGTGAGGACAGGGGAAACACCGGGGAGCTGTTTTTT. As protein: CASSEDRGNTGELFF.

The rearrangement joins TRBV10-1 to TRBJ2-7, with D possibly matching TRBD2 (5 bases). The CDR3 is 16 amino acids. Germline V gene data show CDR1 as WNHNN and CDR2 as SYGVQD (reference sequence). Trimming pared 8 bases from V and 3 bases from J, leaving 23 bases between. The CDR3 bases are TGCGCCAGCCGTACTGTGGGTCTAGCCCCCCACTACGAGCAGTACTTC. It translates to CASRTVGLAPHYEQYF.

This clone was detected only a few times. The J gene is TRBJ1-2, the V gene TRBV10-3; 7 bases fit TRBD1. The CDR3 is 14 amino acids. Unmatched junction bases numbered 6, after V lost 2 bases and J lost 6 bases. Germline assignment: CDR1 ENHRY and CDR2 SYGVKD. In nucleotides, the CDR3 is TGTGCCATCAGTGAGATGACAGGGAAACATGGCTACACCTTC. This sequence encodes CAISEMTGKHGYTF.

The chain couples TRBV11-3 to TRBJ2-1; TRBD2 is a possible D gene (5 bases). The CDR3 is 15 amino acids. Trimming shortened V by 3 bases and J by 5 bases, and 14 bases separated the two germline ends. The V gene's germline CDR1 is SGHNT and CDR2 YENEEA. CDR3 nucleotides: TGTGCCAGCAGCTTCCCATTCTCAGCGGACAATGAGCAGTTCTTC. Residues: CASSFPFSADNEQFF. The entire variable domain, with the rest obtained from reference TRBV11-3 and TRBJ2-1, is as follows: EAGVVQSPRYKIIEKKQPVAFWCNPISGHNTLYWYLQNLGQGPELLIRYENEEAVDDSQLPKDRFSAERLKGVDSTLKIQPAELGDSAVYLCASSFPFSADNEQFFGPGTRLTVL.

The CDR3 DNA is TGTGCCACCAGCAGTTCGGGGCAGCCCCAGCATTTT. Translation: CATSSSGQPQHF. The rearrangement uses TRBV15 and TRBJ1-5; D remains ambiguous. Germline-derived CDR1 and CDR2 are LNHNV and YYDKDF (reference sequence). The V gene lost 3 bases and the J gene lost 7 bases, with 7 bases spanning the gap. There are 12 residues in the CDR3.

This clone was detected only a few times. The genes are TRBV5-1 and TRBJ1-1, with a possible D match to TRBD1 (6 bases). The V end lost 5 bases, the J end lost 0 bases, and 11 bases lay between the germline ends. From germline, CDR1 is SGHRS and CDR2 YFSETQ. The CDR3 extends over 14 amino acids. The DNA of the CDR3 is TGCGCCAGCAGTGAGGGGGGGATGAACACTGAAGCTTTCTTT. Its protein is CASSEGGMNTEAFF.

The genes are TRBV25-1 and TRBJ2-3, with D uncertain. CDR1 and CDR2 (germline): MGHDK, SYGVNS. The CDR3 totals 14 residues. Trimming shortened V by 7 bases and J by 4 bases, and 15 bases separated the two germline ends. CDR3 DNA sequence: TGTGCCAGCATCCAAGCAACTGGCGCAGATACGCAGTATTTT. It yields the protein CASIQATGADTQYF.

The DNA of the CDR3 is TGTGCCAGCAGCTTAGGAGTCTCGACAGGAGCAGAGCAGTACTTC. It translates to CASSLGVSTGAEQYF. V and J are TRBV7-8 and TRBJ2-7, with D perhaps matching TRBD1 (6 bases). The CDR3 extends over 15 amino acids. CDR1 and CDR2 (germline): SGHVS, FQNEAQ. V shed 1 base and J shed 7 bases, with 17 bases lying between them. The full variable domain, in which reference TRBV7-8 and TRBJ2-7 provide the parts outside the CDR3, is GAGVSQSPRYKVAKRGQDVALRCDPISGHVSLFWYQQALGQGPEFLTYFQNEAQLDKSGLPSDRFFAERPEGSVSTLKIQRTQQEDSAVYLCASSLGVSTGAEQYFGPGTRLTVT.